This T cell receptor beta chain was captured in a study of T cell responses to AZD1222 COVID-19 vaccine. The CDR3 runs 13 residues. The germline V gene encodes CDR1 SGHNT and CDR2 YYREEE (reference sequence). Trimming cost V 4 bases and J 4 bases, with 9 bases left between them. Worth noting for this clone: Its cognate antigen is unknown.

Study-level points and caveats: The donor group comprised mostly white British people and more females; the analysis possibly underestimated clonal diversity.

Method: immunoSEQ multiplex PCR; TCRdb's copy keeps in-frame clones and lacks some. Among 250,000 to 300,000 clones listed, 94% were seen once. The chain joins TRBV5-4 to TRBJ1-5; D gene uncertain. Sequencing was performed on peripheral blood, taken 28 days after the second AZD1222 dose. This clonotype was sampled from an adult who received the AZD1222 COVID-19 vaccine. The CDR3 sequence is CASSPAPNQPQHF. CDR3 DNA: TGTGCCAGCAGCCCGGCCCCTAATCAGCCCCAGCATTTT.